The T cell receptor (beta chain) described here comes from a study of T-cell reconstitution after alpha-beta-depleted transplantation in children. General study results and limits: T cells produced anew were the main source of T-cell counts and diversity one year after transplant.

This clonotype was observed at least ten times. Its specificity is not known. This CDR3 has 16 amino acids. CDR1 and CDR2 (germline): MGHRA, YSYEKL. The germline V and J ends were trimmed by 0 bases and 2 bases, with 12 bases remaining between them. Unique molecular identifiers were incorporated into the prepared TCRbeta library. MiXCR was run by TCRdb on the PCR reads, yielding one entry per CDR3 protein. This sample has 500,000 to 650,000 distinct CDR3 sequences, with over 10% found just once. The sequence derives from a male patient younger than 18 who had a stem cell transplant for acute myeloid leukemia, so the T cells may come from the graft donor. Sequences were derived from PBMCs, mostly from graft donor cells, sampled 360 days after TCRalphabeta/CD19-depleted stem cell transplant. The chain recombines TRBV4-1 with TRBJ2-3; D may correspond to TRBD1 or TRBD2 (5 bases each). The CDR3 sequence: CASSQEVWGITDTQYF. The DNA of the CDR3 is TGCGCCAGCAGCCAAGAAGTCTGGGGGATCACAGATACGCAGTATTTT.